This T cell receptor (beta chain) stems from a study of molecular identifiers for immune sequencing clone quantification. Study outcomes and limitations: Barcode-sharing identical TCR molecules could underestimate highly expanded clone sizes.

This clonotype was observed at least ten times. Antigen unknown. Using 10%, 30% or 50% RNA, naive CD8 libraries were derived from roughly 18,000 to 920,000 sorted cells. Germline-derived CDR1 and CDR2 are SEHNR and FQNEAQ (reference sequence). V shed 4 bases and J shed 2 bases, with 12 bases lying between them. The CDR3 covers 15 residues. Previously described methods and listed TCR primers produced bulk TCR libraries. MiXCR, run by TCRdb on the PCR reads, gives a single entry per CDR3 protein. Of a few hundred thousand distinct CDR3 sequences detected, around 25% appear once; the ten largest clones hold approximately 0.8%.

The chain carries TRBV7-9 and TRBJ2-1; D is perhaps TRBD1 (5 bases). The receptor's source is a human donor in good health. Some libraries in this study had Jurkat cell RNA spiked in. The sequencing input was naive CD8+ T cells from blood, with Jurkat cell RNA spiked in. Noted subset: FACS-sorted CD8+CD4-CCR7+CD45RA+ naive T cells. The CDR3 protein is CASSSGPGTYNEQFF. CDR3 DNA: TGTGCCAGCAGCTCGGGCCCAGGGACCTACAATGAGCAGTTCTTC.